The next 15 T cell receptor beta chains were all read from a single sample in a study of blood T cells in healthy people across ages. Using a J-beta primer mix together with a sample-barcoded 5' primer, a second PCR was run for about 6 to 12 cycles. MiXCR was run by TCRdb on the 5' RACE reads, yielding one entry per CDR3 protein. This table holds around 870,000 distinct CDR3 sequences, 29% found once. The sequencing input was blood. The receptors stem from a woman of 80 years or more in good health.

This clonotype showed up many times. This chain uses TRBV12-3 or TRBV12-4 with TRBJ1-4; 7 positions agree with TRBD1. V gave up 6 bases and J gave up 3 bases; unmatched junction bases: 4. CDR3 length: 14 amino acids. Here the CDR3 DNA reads TGTGCCAGCAGCGAGACAGGGCCTAATGAAAAACTGTTTTTT. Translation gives CASSETGPNEKLFF.

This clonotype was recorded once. The CDR3 is CASSLAGQATYEQYV. CDR3 bases: TGTGCCAGCAGCTTGGCCGGACAGGCAACCTACGAGCAGTACGTC. The V call is TRBV5-4, the J call TRBJ2-7; the match to TRBD1 covers 7 bases. Germline CDR1 and CDR2: SGHNT and YYREEE (reference sequence). CDR3 size: 15 residues. V gave up 0 bases and J gave up 2 bases; unmatched junction bases: 5.

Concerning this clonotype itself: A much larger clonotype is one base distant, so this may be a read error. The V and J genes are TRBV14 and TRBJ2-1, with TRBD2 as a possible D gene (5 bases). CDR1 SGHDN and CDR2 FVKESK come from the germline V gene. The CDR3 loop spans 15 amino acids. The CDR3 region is CASNQDRGSHNEQFF. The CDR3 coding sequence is TGTGCCAGCAACCAAGATCGGGGATCCCACAATGAGCAGTTCTTC.

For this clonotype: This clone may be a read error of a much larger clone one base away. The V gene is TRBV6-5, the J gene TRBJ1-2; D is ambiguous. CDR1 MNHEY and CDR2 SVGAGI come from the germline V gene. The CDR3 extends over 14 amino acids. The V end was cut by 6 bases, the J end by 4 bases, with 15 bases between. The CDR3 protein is CASRPWSGPYGYTF. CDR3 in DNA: TGTGCCAGCAGGCCCTGGAGCGGTCCCTATGGCTACACCTTC.

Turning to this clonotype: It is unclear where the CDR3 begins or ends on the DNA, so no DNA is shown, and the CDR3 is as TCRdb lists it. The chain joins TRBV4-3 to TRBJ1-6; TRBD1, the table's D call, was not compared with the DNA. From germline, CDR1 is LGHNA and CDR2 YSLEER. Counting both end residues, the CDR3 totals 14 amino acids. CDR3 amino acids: CASSQVGQGSPPHF.

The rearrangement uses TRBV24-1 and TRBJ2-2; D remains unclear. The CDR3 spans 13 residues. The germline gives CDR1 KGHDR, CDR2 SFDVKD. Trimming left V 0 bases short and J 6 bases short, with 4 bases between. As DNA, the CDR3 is TGTGCCACCAGTGATTTGAGCCCCGGGGAGCTGTTTTTT. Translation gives CATSDLSPGELFF.

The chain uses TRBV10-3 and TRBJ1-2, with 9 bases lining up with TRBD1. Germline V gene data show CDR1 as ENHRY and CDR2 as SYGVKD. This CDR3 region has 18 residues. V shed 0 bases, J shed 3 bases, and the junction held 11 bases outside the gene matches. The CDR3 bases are TGTGCCATCAGTGAGTCAAACAGGGGGCAAGTTGAGTACTATGGCTACACCTTC. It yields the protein CAISESNRGQVEYYGYTF.

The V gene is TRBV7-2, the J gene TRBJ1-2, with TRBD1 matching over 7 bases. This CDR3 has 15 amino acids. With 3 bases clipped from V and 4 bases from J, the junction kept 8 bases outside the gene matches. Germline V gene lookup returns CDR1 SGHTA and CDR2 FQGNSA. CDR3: CASSLRTGELYGYTF. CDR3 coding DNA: TGTGCCAGCAGCTTGCGGACAGGCGAGCTCTATGGCTACACCTTC.

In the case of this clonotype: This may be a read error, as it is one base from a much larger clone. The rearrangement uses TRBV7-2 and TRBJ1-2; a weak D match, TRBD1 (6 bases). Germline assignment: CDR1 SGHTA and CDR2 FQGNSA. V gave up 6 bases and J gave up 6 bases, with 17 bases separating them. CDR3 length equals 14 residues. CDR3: CASSRTGPPHGYTF. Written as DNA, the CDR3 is TGTGCCAGCAGTCGTACAGGGCCTCCCCATGGCTACACCTTC.

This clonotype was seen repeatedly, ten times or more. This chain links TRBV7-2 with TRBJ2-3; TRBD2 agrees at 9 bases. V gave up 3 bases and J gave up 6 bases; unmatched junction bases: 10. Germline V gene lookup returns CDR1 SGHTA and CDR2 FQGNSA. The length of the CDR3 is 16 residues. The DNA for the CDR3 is TGTGCCAGCAGCTTCAATAGCGGGGGCTTCCCGGATACGCAGTATTTT. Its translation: CASSFNSGGFPDTQYF.

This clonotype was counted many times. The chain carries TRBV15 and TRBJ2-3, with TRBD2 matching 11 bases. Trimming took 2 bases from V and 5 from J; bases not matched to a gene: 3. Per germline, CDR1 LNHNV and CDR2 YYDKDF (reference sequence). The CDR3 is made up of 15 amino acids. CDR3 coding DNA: TGTGCCACCAGCAGAAAGACTAGCGGGGAAGATACGCAGTATTTT. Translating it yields CATSRKTSGEDTQYF.

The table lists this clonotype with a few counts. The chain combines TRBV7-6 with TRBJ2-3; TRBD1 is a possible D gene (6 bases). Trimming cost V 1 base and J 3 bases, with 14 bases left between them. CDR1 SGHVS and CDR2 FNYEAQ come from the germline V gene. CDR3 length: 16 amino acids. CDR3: CASSLGTGIVTDTQYF. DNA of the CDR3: TGTGCCAGCAGCTTAGGAACAGGGATTGTTACAGATACGCAGTATTTT.

CDR3 sequence reads: CASSLIGQGGNEQFF. The CDR3 bases are TGTGCCAGCAGCCTCATTGGGCAGGGAGGAAATGAGCAGTTCTTC. This rearrangement joins TRBV5-5 to TRBJ2-1, with a tentative D call TRBD2 (6 bases). Between the trimmed V and J ends, which lost 4 bases and 7 bases, there was a span of 18 bases. The length of the CDR3 is 15 residues. CDR1 is SGHKS and CDR2 is YYEKEE in the germline V gene (reference sequence).

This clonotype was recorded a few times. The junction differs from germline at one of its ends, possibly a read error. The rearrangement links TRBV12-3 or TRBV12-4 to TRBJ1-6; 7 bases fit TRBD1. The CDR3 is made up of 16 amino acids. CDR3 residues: CASSWDSELSGSPPHF. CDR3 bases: TGTGCCAGCAGTTGGGACAGTGAATTGAGTGGTTCACCCCCCCACTTT.

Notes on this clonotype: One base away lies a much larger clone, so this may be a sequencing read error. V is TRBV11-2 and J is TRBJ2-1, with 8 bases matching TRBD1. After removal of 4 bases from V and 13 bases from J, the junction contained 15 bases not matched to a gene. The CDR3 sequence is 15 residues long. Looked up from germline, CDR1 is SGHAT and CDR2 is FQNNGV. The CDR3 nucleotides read TGTGCCAGCAGCTCCAGGGGGCAGGGGTCAGAGACCCAGTTCTTC. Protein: CASSSRGQGSETQFF.